The sample holds many counts of the clone carrying this T cell receptor (beta chain). As the template, RNA transcripts were used to amplify TCR beta CDR3 regions. HTBI primers primed a first-round RT-PCR, and a second-round multiplex PCR followed. Using its own MiXCR run on the multiplex PCR reads, TCRdb lists one record per CDR3 protein. The sample contains roughly 500,000 distinct CDR3 sequences, about 15% of which appear only once. This entry is derived from a study of Graves' ophthalmopathy and Graves' hyperthyroidism. CDR1 is SGHTA, CDR2 FQGNSA, per germline. There are 19 residues in the CDR3. The V gene end was trimmed by 3 bases and the J gene end by 1 base; junction bases not matched to a gene: 12.

The chain uses TRBV7-2 and TRBJ2-5; 12 bases align to TRBD2. The receptor's source is a young woman with Graves' ophthalmopathy. Sequenced input: blood. CDR3 in amino acids: CASSFGIRLAGDGQETQYF. CDR3 coding DNA: TGTGCCAGCAGCTTCGGGATAAGACTAGCGGGAGATGGCCAAGAGACCCAGTACTTC.